The text below deals with one T cell receptor (beta chain). The junction differs from germline at one of its ends, possibly a read error. This sample is part of a study of Graves' ophthalmopathy and Graves' hyperthyroidism. The study excluded patients with other autoimmune diseases, uncontrolled infections, pregnancy or lactation. The CDR3 spans 14 residues. Germline loops: CDR1 SQVTM, CDR2 ANQGSEA. RNA transcripts were the source from which TCR beta CDR3 regions were amplified. The workflow started with a first-round RT-PCR run with HTBI primers and then moved on to a second-round multiplex PCR. Using its own MiXCR run on the multiplex PCR reads, TCRdb lists one record per CDR3 protein. The repertoire holds about 740,000 distinct CDR3 sequences, with around 40% as singletons.

This sequence was found in an adult man with Graves' ophthalmopathy. The rearrangement uses TRBV29-1 and TRBJ1-5, with 7 positions matching TRBD1. The material sequenced was peripheral blood. CDR3 sequence reads: CSILTGARNQLQHF. CDR3 sequence (DNA): TGCAGCATATTAACAGGGGCCCGCAATCAGCTCCAGCATTTT.